Presented here are 18 T cell receptor beta chains from one specimen sequenced in a study of PD-L1 blockade in urothelial cancer. Assay: immunoSEQ multiplex PCR; the TCRdb copy retains only in-frame clones and omits some. The data show some 76,000 clones, about 88% seen once. Material: PBMCs, obtained around atezolizumab (anti-PD-L1) treatment. The origin of the receptors is a man in his sixties with urothelial cancer.

The rearrangement links TRBV4-1 to TRBJ1-6; D is uncertain. The length of the CDR3 is 18 residues. Germline assignment: CDR1 MGHRA and CDR2 YSYEKL. V lost 0 bases to trimming and J lost 9 bases, with 21 bases between them. Here the CDR3 reads CASSQDQVRLTEISPLHF. The CDR3 coding sequence is TGCGCCAGCAGCCAAGATCAGGTCAGGCTGACGGAAATTTCACCCCTCCACTTT.

This chain connects TRBV6-1 to TRBJ1-1; D is uncertain. Trimming removed 5 bases at V and 5 bases at J, with 15 bases between. The CDR3 runs to 14 residues. CDR1 and CDR2 from the germline V gene are MNHNS and SASEGT. The CDR3 region has the DNA TGTGCCAGCAGTCCTCTCGGGAGGCCAACTGAAGCTTTCTTT. Encoded protein: CASSPLGRPTEAFF.

The chain links TRBV6-6 to TRBJ2-3, with TRBD2 matching over 8 bases. The CDR3 totals 14 residues. The J segment lost 7 bases and the V segment lost 7 bases, leaving 10 bases of the junction unmatched. Germline loops: CDR1 MNHNY, CDR2 SVGAGI (reference sequence). The CDR3 reads CASTLSGGDNTQYF. The CDR3 DNA reads as TGTGCCAGCACCCTCTCCGGGGGGGACAATACGCAGTATTTT.

The chain is built from TRBV10-1 and TRBJ2-5, with D perhaps TRBD1 (6 bases). From germline, CDR1 is WNHNN and CDR2 SYGVQD (reference sequence). This CDR3 has 13 amino acids. V dropped 4 bases and J dropped 8 bases, with 14 bases sitting between them. The CDR3 bases are TGCGCCAGCAGTGCTCGACAGGACCTAACCCAGTACTTC. Its protein is CASSARQDLTQYF.

A single count supports this clone. The chain employs TRBV7-2 and TRBJ2-3; D is possibly TRBD2 (5 bases). The CDR3 loop spans 16 amino acids. Trimming took 5 bases from V and 2 from J, leaving 17 bases between them. Germline V lookup: CDR1 SGHTA, CDR2 FQGNSA. CDR3 sequence: CASSLRTARFTDTQYF. The CDR3 DNA reads TGTGCCAGCAGCCTCCGGACTGCTAGATTCACAGATACGCAGTATTTT.

The chain couples TRBV29-1 to TRBJ2-1, with 8 bases matching TRBD2. Germline CDR1 reads SQVTM; CDR2 reads ANQGSEA. The V segment lost 2 bases and the J segment 9 bases; nucleotides outside the gene matches: 9. The CDR3 spans 14 residues. The CDR3 is CSVEKGVAGTEQFF. CDR3 DNA: TGCAGCGTTGAAAAGGGGGTAGCGGGAACTGAGCAGTTCTTC.

This chain links TRBV6-5 with TRBJ1-4, with D possibly matching TRBD1 (6 bases). This CDR3 comprises 15 residues. CDR1 MNHEY and CDR2 SVGAGI come from the germline V gene. Trimming removed 2 bases at V and 3 bases at J, with 10 bases between. CDR3 DNA sequence: TGTGCCAGCAGTTACACGACAGGACCTAATGAAAAACTGTTTTTT. Its protein product is CASSYTTGPNEKLFF.

This clone is a singleton in its sample. This rearrangement joins TRBV7-2 to TRBJ2-7, with no clear D. The ends were cut back, 0 bases at V and 7 bases at J, with 13 bases in the middle. The CDR3 has 14 residues. Germline V gene sequence: CDR1 SGHTA, CDR2 FQGNSA. The CDR3 DNA reads TGTGCCAGCAGCTTAGCCGTAGCAACCGGTGAGCAGTACTTC. Translation: CASSLAVATGEQYF.

This sequence joins TRBV19 and TRBJ1-5; 9 bases line up with TRBD1. Germline V lookup: CDR1 LNHDA, CDR2 SQIVND (reference sequence). The CDR3 runs 15 residues. Unmatched junction bases numbered 7, after V lost 5 bases and J lost 5 bases. The CDR3 protein is CASSAWDRAHQPQHF. Here the CDR3 DNA reads TGTGCCAGTAGTGCATGGGACAGGGCGCATCAGCCCCAGCATTTT. The entire variable domain, with the rest obtained from reference TRBV19 and TRBJ1-5, is as follows: DGGITQSPKYLFRKEGQNVTLSCEQNLNHDAMYWYRQDPGQGLRLIYYSQIVNDFQKGDIAEGYSVSREKKESFPLTVTSAQKNPTAFYLCASSAWDRAHQPQHFGDGTRLSIL.

The J gene is TRBJ2-7, the V gene TRBV5-8; D might be TRBD1 (6 bases). V lost 4 bases and J 0 bases, leaving 14 bases between the germline ends. Germline lookup yields CDR1 SGHTS and CDR2 YDEGEE. The CDR3 sequence is 15 residues long. DNA for the CDR3: TGTGCCAGCAGCGCAGGGGCTTCCAGCTCCTACGAGCAGTACTTC. Its protein product is CASSAGASSSYEQYF.

The CDR3 bases are TGTGCCACCAGCAGAGATCTTAGCCACCAACGCAATCAGCCCCAGCATTTT. Amino acid sequence: CATSRDLSHQRNQPQHF. The chain carries TRBV15 and TRBJ1-5, with no clear D. Germline lookup yields CDR1 LNHNV and CDR2 YYDKDF (reference sequence). V lost 0 bases, J lost 2 bases, and 14 bases lay in between. CDR3 length equals 17 residues.

The CDR3 protein is CASSVGPGQVNEKLFF. The CDR3 DNA reads TGTGCCAGCAGCGTAGGACCTGGCCAGGTTAATGAAAAACTGTTTTTT. This sequence joins TRBV9 and TRBJ1-4; D unresolved. The CDR3 has 16 residues. The V end lost 0 bases, the J end lost 4 bases, and 13 bases lay between the germline ends. Germline CDR1 is SGDLS and CDR2 is YYNGEE.

The J gene is TRBJ2-2, the V gene TRBV19; TRBD1 matches at 7 bases. The CDR3 spans 15 residues. Looked up from germline, CDR1 is LNHDA and CDR2 is SQIVND (reference sequence). V lost 8 bases and J lost 2; bases outside the gene matches: 8. The CDR3 spells CASGRGTVNTGELFF. The DNA for the CDR3 is TGTGCCAGTGGACGAGGGACAGTTAACACCGGGGAGCTGTTTTTT.

This chain uses TRBV30 with TRBJ1-1; possible D gene TRBD1, 6 bases. There are 11 residues in the CDR3. V lost 1 base, J lost 13 bases, and 13 bases lay in between. Germline V gene sequence: CDR1 GTSNPN, CDR2 SVGIG (reference sequence). CDR3 nucleotide sequence: TGTGCCTGGAGTGGATCTTTCAGGGGTTTCTTT. Translating gives CAWSGSFRGFF.

The chain joins TRBV14 to TRBJ2-6; D is ambiguous. The CDR3 extends over 15 amino acids. V lost 4 bases and J 2 bases, leaving 9 bases between the germline ends. Germline loops: CDR1 SGHDN, CDR2 FVKESK. CDR3 nucleotide sequence: TGTGCCAGCAGCCTTCAAACAGCTGGGGCCAACGTCCTGACTTTC. Translation gives CASSLQTAGANVLTF.

V is TRBV6-5 and J is TRBJ1-5; a weak D match, TRBD1 (5 bases). The V end was cut by 8 bases, the J end by 2 bases, with 16 bases between. The CDR3 contains 15 residues. CDR1 MNHEY and CDR2 SVGAGI come from the germline V gene. The CDR3 loop reads CASSLVQGGNQPQHF. In nucleotides, the CDR3 is TGTGCCAGCTCCCTCGTGCAAGGGGGCAATCAGCCCCAGCATTTT.

The J gene is TRBJ2-2, the V gene TRBV30, with a tentative D call TRBD2 (6 bases). Germline assignment: CDR1 GTSNPN and CDR2 SVGIG (reference sequence). CDR3 length: 15 residues. Between the trimmed V and J ends, which lost 2 bases and 4 bases, there was a span of 14 bases. The DNA of the CDR3 is TGTGCCTGGAGTAAAACCGGGACTTCCACCGGGGAGCTGTTTTTT. Translation gives CAWSKTGTSTGELFF. Full variable domain (missing parts from reference TRBV30 and TRBJ2-2): SQTIHQWPATLVQPVGSPLSLECTVEGTSNPNLYWYRQAAGRGLQLLFYSVGIGQISSEVPQNLSASRPQDRQFILSSKKLLLSDSGFYLCAWSKTGTSTGELFFGEGSRLTVL.

The chain employs TRBV21-1 and TRBJ1-1; the D call TRBD1 from the table was never checked on the DNA. TRBV21-1 is given as a pseudogene. This CDR3 spans 16 amino acids. Here the CDR3 reads CASSSRYRAPGTEAFF. The CDR3 DNA reads as TGTGCCAGCAGCTCTCGGTACAGGGCCCCGGGGACTGAAGCTTTCTTT.